Below are 23 T cell receptor beta chains sequenced from a single sample in a study of CD8 T cells in ankylosing spondylitis (dated by TCRdb to about 2017). Library creation used 5' RACE. Sequenced on an Illumina HiSeq 2500. Starting from the raw public reads, TCRdb applied fastp trimming at Q25, assembled clones with MiXCR and retained in-frame beta chains. Duplicate CDR3 protein sequences are folded into a single record with the most common DNA and genes. The sample yields over 200,000 distinct CDR3 sequences; about 11% were counted once. The ten most abundant clones make up roughly a fifth of the sample. Sequencing was carried out using blood, either unsorted or a sorted T cell fraction (not recorded which). All receptors derive from a male donor with ankylosing spondylitis or in good health (not recorded which).

In its sample, this clonotype was seen many times. The rearrangement uses TRBV7-8 and TRBJ2-5; D could derive from TRBD1 or TRBD2 (5 bases each). The CDR3 spans 15 residues. Trimming took 5 bases from V and 2 from J, leaving 15 bases between them. Germline V lookup: CDR1 SGHVS, CDR2 FQNEAQ. This chain's CDR3 is CASSGATEAQETQYF. The CDR3 bases are TGTGCCAGCAGCGGGGCGACGGAGGCACAAGAGACCCAGTACTTC.

This clonotype was recorded many times. The chain has TRBV3-1 and TRBJ2-3; D unclear. Trimming took off 1 base at V and 0 bases at J, with 2 bases between the two ends. Germline V gives CDR1 LGHDT, CDR2 YNNKEL (reference sequence). CDR3 size: 13 residues. Written as DNA, the CDR3 is TGTGCCAGCAGCCAAGTTAGCACAGATACGCAGTATTTT. Translating it yields CASSQVSTDTQYF.

This clonotype occurred a few times. The chain carries TRBV28 and TRBJ2-7; D call uncertain. Germline V CDR1 and CDR2: MDHEN, SYDVKM. The ends were cut back, 0 bases at V and 5 bases at J, with 11 bases in the middle. This CDR3 contains 14 residues. The CDR3 loop is CASSLWRGRHEQYF. In DNA form, the CDR3 reads TGTGCCAGCAGTTTATGGAGAGGTCGGCACGAGCAGTACTTC.

A few counts support this clonotype. The chain combines TRBV5-1 with TRBJ2-5, with D possibly being TRBD2 (7 bases). Germline values: CDR1 SGHRS, CDR2 YFSETQ. Trimming removed 2 bases at V and 5 bases at J, with 16 bases between. This CDR3 has 15 amino acids. CDR3 nucleotide sequence: TGCGCCAGCAGCTTTTGGGGGGGCGATCGCGAGACCCAGTACTTC. This sequence encodes CASSFWGGDRETQYF.

V is TRBV6-1 and J is TRBJ2-6, with a weak D call TRBD2 (5 bases). CDR3 size: 17 residues. Germline CDR1 reads MNHNS; CDR2 reads SASEGT. V lost 3 bases, J lost 4 bases, and 16 bases lay in between. CDR3: CASSDRALWEGANVLTF. The DNA for the CDR3 is TGTGCCAGCAGTGATAGAGCCCTCTGGGAGGGGGCCAACGTCCTGACTTTC.

This clonotype was picked up many times. V and J are TRBV3-1 and TRBJ1-4; D is perhaps TRBD1 (5 bases). V was pared by 3 bases and J by 7 bases, with 24 bases between. The CDR3 has 18 residues. The germline V gene encodes CDR1 LGHDT and CDR2 YNNKEL (reference sequence). The CDR3 DNA sequence: TGTGCCAGCAGCCAGGCTAACCAGGCCGGGACGAGGGGTGAAAAACTGTTTTTT. Translation: CASSQANQAGTRGEKLFF.

Many counts were recorded for this clonotype. The CDR3 coding sequence is TGTGCCAGCAGCTTTGGGCAGGGGAGCGAGCAGTACTTC. It yields the protein CASSFGQGSEQYF. The rearrangement uses TRBV5-6 and TRBJ2-7, with D maybe TRBD1 (6 bases). Germline CDR1 reads SGHDT; CDR2 reads YYEEEE. V shed 2 bases and J shed 6 bases, with 12 bases lying between them. The CDR3 runs to 13 residues.

This clonotype came up many times. The chain has TRBV3-1 and TRBJ1-2, with D hard to call. V gave up 1 base and J gave up 4 bases, with 4 bases separating them. The CDR3 loop spans 12 amino acids. The germline V gene has CDR1 LGHDT and CDR2 YNNKEL (reference sequence). The DNA of the CDR3 is TGTGCCAGCAGCCAAGGCGGCTATGGCTACACCTTC. This encodes CASSQGGYGYTF.

CDR3 nucleotide sequence: TGTGCCAGCAGCGGCTGGGACAGGGCGCGCCCTGAAGCTTTCTTT. Its protein product is CASSGWDRARPEAFF. The chain carries TRBV7-3 and TRBJ1-1; 9 bases match TRBD1. Germline V lookup: CDR1 SGHTA, CDR2 FQGTGA. CDR3 length: 15 amino acids. Trimming removed 5 bases from V and 6 bases from J; junction bases left unmatched: 10. Full variable domain (outside the CDR3, taken from reference TRBV7-3 and TRBJ1-1): GAGVSQTPSNKVTEKGKYVELRCDPISGHTALYWYRQSLGQGPEFLIYFQGTGAADDSGLPNDRFFAVRPEGSVSTLKIQRTERGDSAVYLCASSGWDRARPEAFFGQGTRLTVV.

This clonotype showed up many times. The rearrangement uses TRBV7-9 and TRBJ2-2; possible D gene TRBD1, 6 bases. This CDR3 spans 12 amino acids. Per germline, CDR1 SEHNR and CDR2 FQNEAQ (reference sequence). The CDR3 here is CDWTANTGELFF. In DNA, the CDR3 is TGTGACTGGACAGCGAACACCGGGGAGCTGTTTTTT.

This clonotype was seen ten or more times. The chain has TRBV28 and TRBJ2-3, with 13 nucleotides matching TRBD2. V was clipped by 1 base and J by 2 bases; unmatched bases: 9. The length of the CDR3 is 19 residues. Germline V CDR1 and CDR2: MDHEN, SYDVKM. The CDR3 DNA reads TGTGCCAGCAGTTTATCCGGGACTAGCGGGGTCTTAACCACAGATACGCAGTATTTT. Its translation is CASSLSGTSGVLTTDTQYF. Variable domain in full (rest from reference TRBV28 and TRBJ2-3): DVKVTQSSRYLVKRTGEKVFLECVQDMDHENMFWYRQDPGLGLRLIYFSYDVKMKEKGDIPEGYSVSREKKERFSLILESASTNQTSMYLCASSLSGTSGVLTTDTQYFGPGTRLTVL.

This clonotype came up many times. CDR3 nucleotide sequence: TGTGCCATCAGGCCTGACAGGGGGACAGATACGCAGTATTTT. Translating gives CAIRPDRGTDTQYF. This chain joins TRBV10-3 and TRBJ2-3; 9 nucleotides line up with TRBD1. Germline V gene data show CDR1 as ENHRY and CDR2 as SYGVKD. The ends lost 6 bases at V and 3 bases at J; junction bases unmatched: 4. CDR3 length: 14 residues.

This clonotype was observed many times. This chain links TRBV12-3 or TRBV12-4 with TRBJ2-1, with unresolved D. Trimming cost V 3 bases and J 6 bases, with 15 bases left between them. The CDR3 sequence is 15 residues long. The CDR3 reads CASSFLSLSGNEQFF. The CDR3 DNA is TGTGCCAGCAGTTTTCTCTCCTTATCTGGCAATGAGCAGTTCTTC.

The V call is TRBV7-9, the J call TRBJ2-1; no definite D call. The CDR3 runs 12 residues. V lost 0 bases and J lost 8, with 5 bases in between. Germline CDR1 is SEHNR and CDR2 is FQNEAQ (reference sequence). For the CDR3, the DNA is TGTGCCAGCAGCTTAGCCGTCGATGAGCAGTTCTTC. It translates to CASSLAVDEQFF.

This clonotype was counted ten times or more. The V call is TRBV29-1, the J call TRBJ2-1; D might be TRBD2 (6 bases). With 1 base removed from V and 9 bases from J, the gap between germline ends came to 13 bases. The CDR3 totals 13 residues. The germline gives CDR1 SQVTM, CDR2 ANQGSEA. The chain's CDR3 is CSVEAGVRLEQFF. CDR3 nucleotides: TGCAGCGTTGAAGCGGGGGTTCGGCTTGAGCAGTTCTTC.

This clonotype was counted ten times or more. The chain combines TRBV15 with TRBJ2-2; perhaps TRBD2 as D (5 bases). Trimming cost V 4 bases and J 0 bases, with 12 bases left between them. The CDR3 contains 16 residues. Germline CDR1 reads LNHNV; CDR2 reads YYDKDF (reference sequence). CDR3 coding DNA: TGTGCCACCAGCAAAGCATCGGGGTCGAACACCGGGGAGCTGTTTTTT. The encoded protein is CATSKASGSNTGELFF. The complete variable domain, with remaining parts taken from reference TRBV15 and TRBJ2-2, reads DAMVIQNPRYQVTQFGKPVTLSCSQTLNHNVMYWYQQKSSQAPKLLFHYYDKDFNNEADTPDNFQSRRPNTSFCFLDIRSPGLGDTAMYLCATSKASGSNTGELFFGEGSRLTVL.

This clonotype was detected many times. V gene TRBV7-8 combines with J gene TRBJ2-3; the D is unclear. Germline CDR1 is SGHVS and CDR2 is FQNEAQ. V was clipped by 5 bases and J by 4 bases, with 16 bases between them. This CDR3 spans 15 amino acids. Here the CDR3 DNA reads TGTGCCAGCAGCCCACCGATAGGGCCGGCAGATACGCAGTATTTT. Protein: CASSPPIGPADTQYF.

This clonotype has more than one count but fewer than ten. This chain joins TRBV5-1 and TRBJ1-6, with 10 bases aligning to TRBD1. This CDR3 spans 15 amino acids. J lost 9 bases, V lost 2 bases, and 5 bases had no gene match. The germline V gene has CDR1 SGHRS and CDR2 YFSETQ. Here the CDR3 reads CASSFEGQGRSPLHF. CDR3 DNA sequence: TGCGCCAGCAGCTTCGAGGGACAGGGGCGTTCACCCCTCCACTTT.

This clonotype came up many times. V and J are TRBV25-1 and TRBJ2-3; 8 bases agree with TRBD1. Germline CDR1 is MGHDK and CDR2 is SYGVNS. The CDR3 extends over 14 amino acids. With 7 bases clipped from V and 0 bases from J, the junction kept 3 bases outside the gene matches. CDR3 nucleotide sequence: TGTGCCAGCACCAGGGGGCCAAGCACAGATACGCAGTATTTT. It specifies CASTRGPSTDTQYF. Full variable domain (rest looked up from reference TRBV25-1 and TRBJ2-3): EADIYQTPRYLVIGTGKKITLECSQTMGHDKMYWYQQDPGMELHLIHYSYGVNSTEKGDLSSESTVSRIRTEHFPLTLESARPSHTSQYLCASTRGPSTDTQYFGPGTRLTVL.

This clonotype was counted many times. The chain is built from TRBV7-2 and TRBJ2-5; 7 bases are a match to TRBD2. Germline V gene lookup returns CDR1 SGHTA and CDR2 FQGNSA. The CDR3 extends over 14 amino acids. V lost 2 bases to trimming and J lost 2 bases; unmatched junction nucleotides: 2. The CDR3 protein is CASSLNGGQETQYF. The CDR3 DNA reads as TGTGCCAGCAGCTTAAACGGGGGGCAAGAGACCCAGTACTTC.

This clonotype was seen ten or more times. The genes are TRBV3-1 and TRBJ2-7; 11 bases match TRBD2. The CDR3 extends over 19 amino acids. V was pared by 0 bases and J by 3 bases, with 13 bases of the junction left unmatched. Germline-derived CDR1 and CDR2 are LGHDT and YNNKEL (reference sequence). CDR3 protein: CASSQDGKLAGGLHYEQYF. The DNA for the CDR3 is TGTGCCAGCAGCCAAGATGGAAAGCTAGCGGGGGGCCTTCACTACGAGCAGTACTTC.

This clonotype came up a few times. The rearrangement links TRBV9 to TRBJ2-1, with 10 bases matching TRBD2. The CDR3 is made up of 15 amino acids. CDR1 is SGDLS and CDR2 is YYNGEE in the germline V gene. Trimming removed 1 base from V and 3 bases from J; junction bases left unmatched: 1. For the CDR3, the DNA is TGTGCCAGCAGCGTATTAGCGGGGGGCTACAATGAGCAGTTCTTC. It is translated as CASSVLAGGYNEQFF. Filled out from reference TRBV9 and TRBJ2-1, the complete variable domain reads DSGVTQTPKHLITATGQRVTLRCSPRSGDLSVYWYQQSLDQGLQFLIQYYNGEERAKGNILERFSAQQFPDLHSELNLSSLELGDSALYFCASSVLAGGYNEQFFGPGTRLTVL.

This clonotype was counted many times. The gene calls are TRBV20-1 and TRBJ2-7, with D perhaps TRBD1 (6 bases). This CDR3 contains 16 residues. Germline CDR1 is DFQATT and CDR2 is SNEGSKA (reference sequence). V lost 4 bases and J lost 0, with 19 bases in between. CDR3 nucleotides: TGCAGTGCTACAAGCCCCGGGACACTGAGCTCCTACGAGCAGTACTTC. Translation gives CSATSPGTLSSYEQYF.